This T cell receptor beta chain is from a study of shared clonotypes between healthy human individuals. Whole-study findings and limits: When compared with the clonotypes that were shared by all four sorted-subset donors, the non-shared clonotypes turned out to have lower generation probabilities. Shared across four donors were about 4.6% of the naive CD4 clonotypes.

In the case of this clone: The antigen is not known.

Approximately 210 ng DNA, about 28,000 T cell genomes, went into each sorted-subset replicate PCR. In the original processing: ImmunoSEQ only sent back junction sequences with no quality scores, so filtering was done differently. The assay was immunoSEQ multiplex PCR, and TCRdb's table has in-frame clones only and misses some. V, J and clone size were drawn from that table, and D and trimming were deduced from the DNA. The sample contains about 2,200,000 clones, 90% to 95% of which appear only once. The naive CD8 subset, CD45RO-negative cells positively selected for CCR7, excluded terminally differentiated effector memory CD45RA+ cells. Germline V CDR1 and CDR2: SEHNR, FQNEAQ (reference sequence). This CDR3 contains 16 residues. V shed 5 bases and J shed 6 bases, with 22 bases lying between them.

The chain combines TRBV7-9 with TRBJ1-2; D may be TRBD1 (5 bases). The origin of this receptor is a man between 18 and 29 years old in good health. Some clones in this sample may be carry-over from other donors' samples. The sample comprised naive CD8+ T cells from PBMCs. The DNA for the CDR3 is TGTGCCAGCAGCATGCTAATGGGGGGTACCCAACATGGCTACACCTTC. Translated, it gives CASSMLMGGTQHGYTF.